The 15 T cell receptor beta chains given below trace back to one sample, sequenced in a study of regulatory T cells in long-lasting Graves disease. Time point reported: newly diagnosed GD, antithyroid drugs for less than 3 months. From PBMCs, RNA was extracted and then used to make the TCR library. Building of the TCR beta libraries involved iRepertoire HTBI primers and Arm-PCR of CDR3 regions. From the multiplex PCR reads, TCRdb called clonotypes with MiXCR, one entry per CDR3 protein. The sample has about 470,000 distinct CDR3 sequences, around 15% seen once. These data also featured in a second study, about T cells in Graves' hyperthyroidism and ophthalmopathy.

The input for sequencing was peripheral blood mononuclear cells (PBMCs), taken at new diagnosis, from a patient treated with antithyroid drugs. The receptors were sampled from a man in his forties with Graves disease.

This clonotype was picked up many times. This chain uses TRBV7-8 with TRBJ1-1; D call uncertain. From germline, CDR1 is SGHVS and CDR2 FQNEAQ. The CDR3 loop spans 14 amino acids. Trimming pared 2 bases from V and 1 base from J, leaving 8 bases between. CDR3: CASSLSVTNTEAFF. As DNA, the CDR3 is TGTGCCAGCAGCTTAAGTGTGACGAACACTGAAGCTTTCTTT.

This clonotype has at least ten counts. V gene TRBV28 combines with J gene TRBJ2-1, with a weak D call TRBD2 (6 bases). The CDR3 contains 13 residues. The V gene's germline CDR1 is MDHEN and CDR2 SYDVKM. The V gene lost 6 bases and the J gene lost 6 bases, with 12 bases spanning the gap. The CDR3 is CASRGGVGNEQFF. CDR3 DNA sequence: TGTGCCAGCAGGGGCGGGGTGGGCAATGAGCAGTTCTTC.

This clonotype was picked up many times. The chain carries TRBV19 and TRBJ1-1; 8 bases match TRBD1. V dropped 6 bases and J dropped 1; count of bases not matched to a gene: 4. The CDR3 length is 14 residues. Germline V gene lookup returns CDR1 LNHDA and CDR2 SQIVND (reference sequence). In DNA form, the CDR3 reads TGTGCCAGTAGCCACAGGGGGGAGAACACTGAAGCTTTCTTT. It encodes CASSHRGENTEAFF.

This clonotype was detected ten times or more. This chain connects TRBV2 to TRBJ2-1, with D perhaps matching TRBD1 (7 bases). V lost 5 bases to trimming and J lost 8 bases, with 25 bases between them. The germline V gene has CDR1 SNHLY and CDR2 FYNNEI. The CDR3 is made up of 17 amino acids. The CDR3 protein is CASSLDRVTGAADEQFF. The CDR3 nucleotides are TGTGCCAGCAGTCTAGACAGGGTTACGGGAGCCGCGGATGAGCAGTTCTTC.

This clonotype has at least ten counts. The J gene is TRBJ2-1, the V gene TRBV28; 7 bases align to TRBD2. V gave up 6 bases and J gave up 4 bases; unmatched junction bases: 6. Germline loops: CDR1 MDHEN, CDR2 SYDVKM. This CDR3 spans 14 amino acids. CDR3 nucleotide sequence: TGTGCCAGCAGACCCGGGACTATTTACAATGAGCAGTTCTTC. As protein: CASRPGTIYNEQFF.

This clonotype was seen more than once but under ten times. The rearrangement joins TRBV20-1 to TRBJ2-7; 9 bases line up with TRBD1. V gave up 0 bases and J gave up 7 bases; unmatched junction bases: 13. The length of the CDR3 is 16 residues. Germline values: CDR1 DFQATT, CDR2 SNEGSKA (reference sequence). CDR3 coding DNA: TGCAGTGCTAGAGACCCCCTGGGACAGGGCTCGGGTGAGCAGTACTTC. Translating gives CSARDPLGQGSGEQYF.

As to this clonotype: One end of the junction does not line up with germline, which may come from a read error. V is TRBV27 and J is TRBJ2-5, with D perhaps TRBD2 (6 bases). From germline, CDR1 is MNHEY and CDR2 SMNVEV (reference sequence). The CDR3 is 18 residues long. The CDR3 DNA sequence: TGTGCCAGCAGTCCACCCCCAGGGCTAGCGAATATAGCGGAGACCCGGTACTTC. Protein: CASSPPPGLANIAETRYF.

This clonotype was found many times. This sequence joins TRBV27 and TRBJ2-1, with D possibly TRBD1 on 5 matching bases. The CDR3 loop spans 12 amino acids. The V gene lost 6 bases and the J gene lost 6 bases, with 9 bases spanning the gap. From germline, CDR1 is MNHEY and CDR2 SMNVEV (reference sequence). This chain's CDR3 is CASRDNPNEQFF. The CDR3 DNA reads as TGTGCCAGCAGGGACAACCCCAATGAGCAGTTCTTC.

This chain joins TRBV6-2 or TRBV6-3 and TRBJ1-4; tentative D call: TRBD1 (6 bases). V was shortened by 5 bases and J by 7 bases, with 11 bases between the two germline ends. This CDR3 contains 13 residues. Germline lookup yields CDR1 MNHEY and CDR2 SVGEGT. The CDR3 nucleotides are TGTGCCAGCAGTGAAACAGGGAGTGAAAAACTGTTTTTT. Its protein product is CASSETGSEKLFF.

As for this clonotype: This may come from a read error, since a much larger clone is one base off. The chain has TRBV20-1 and TRBJ1-5; 8 bases map to TRBD1. Germline V gives CDR1 DFQATT, CDR2 SNEGSKA (reference sequence). The CDR3 length is 15 residues. With 3 bases clipped from V and 5 bases from J, the junction kept 9 bases outside the gene matches. CDR3 DNA: TGCAGTGCTAGGAAAGGACAGGGTCGCGATCAGCCCCAGCATTTT. This sequence encodes CSARKGQGRDQPQHF.

This rearrangement joins TRBV30 to TRBJ2-6, with TRBD1 as a possible D gene (6 bases). CDR1 GTSNPN and CDR2 SVGIG come from the germline V gene (reference sequence). The CDR3 covers 16 residues. Trimming pared 1 base from V and 2 bases from J, leaving 12 bases between. The CDR3 DNA sequence: TGTGCCTGGAGTGAGGGGCACAGGGCTGGGGCCAACGTCCTGACTTTC. It encodes CAWSEGHRAGANVLTF.

As for this clonotype: A much larger clone sits a single nucleotide away, making a read error possible. The chain is built from TRBV6-1 and TRBJ2-1; D uncertain. The J call may be in error: the DNA end matches TRBJ2-7 better. The CDR3 extends over 15 amino acids. Germline V lookup: CDR1 MNHNS, CDR2 SASEGT. The DNA of the CDR3 is TGTGCCAGCAGTGAAGAGGGCGACCGCTACAATGAGCAGTACTTC. Protein product: CASSEEGDRYNEQYF.

There are a few counts of this clonotype. V and J are TRBV5-6 and TRBJ2-5, with D tentatively TRBD2 (6 bases). V gave up 4 bases and J gave up 1 base, with 17 bases separating them. From germline, CDR1 is SGHDT and CDR2 YYEEEE. The CDR3 consists of 16 residues. The DNA for the CDR3 is TGTGCCAGCAGCCTCCGAGGTAGCGGTTCCCAAGAGACCCAGTACTTC. Its translation: CASSLRGSGSQETQYF.

This clonotype appeared many times. V is TRBV20-1 and J is TRBJ2-5; 7 positions agree with TRBD1. CDR1 and CDR2 from the germline V gene are DFQATT and SNEGSKA (reference sequence). With V trimmed by 5 bases and J by 0 bases, 3 bases remained unmatched. The CDR3 runs 13 residues. In nucleotides, the CDR3 is TGCAGTGCTGGGACAGCGTACCAAGAGACCCAGTACTTC. Its translation is CSAGTAYQETQYF.

This clonotype showed up many times. Compared with germline, one end of the junction differs, possibly owing to a read error. The rearrangement uses TRBV5-1 and TRBJ2-3; D might be TRBD1 or TRBD2, each matching 5 bases. The germline CDR1 and CDR2 sequences are SGHRS and YFSETQ. The CDR3 consists of 15 residues. CDR3 residues: CASSPAGDRTDTQYF. CDR3 bases: TGTGCCAGCAGCCCCGCCGGGGACCGCACAGATACGCAGTATTTT.